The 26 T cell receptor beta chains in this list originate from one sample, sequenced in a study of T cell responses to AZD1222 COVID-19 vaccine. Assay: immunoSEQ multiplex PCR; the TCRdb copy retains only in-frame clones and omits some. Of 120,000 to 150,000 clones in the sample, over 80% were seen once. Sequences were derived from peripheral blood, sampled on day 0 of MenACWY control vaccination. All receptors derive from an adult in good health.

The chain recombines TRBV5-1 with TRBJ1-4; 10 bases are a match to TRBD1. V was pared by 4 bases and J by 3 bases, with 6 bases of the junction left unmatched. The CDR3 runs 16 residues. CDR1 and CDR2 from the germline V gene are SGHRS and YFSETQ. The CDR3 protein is CASSIGDRGANEKLFF. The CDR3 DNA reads TGCGCCAGCAGCATTGGGGACAGGGGAGCTAATGAAAAACTGTTTTTT. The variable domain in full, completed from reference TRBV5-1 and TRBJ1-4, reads KAGVTQTPRYLIKTRGQQVTLSCSPISGHRSVSWYQQTPGQGLQFLFEYFSETQRNKGNFPGRFSGRQFSNSRSEMNVSTLELGDSALYLCASSIGDRGANEKLFFGSGTQLSVL.

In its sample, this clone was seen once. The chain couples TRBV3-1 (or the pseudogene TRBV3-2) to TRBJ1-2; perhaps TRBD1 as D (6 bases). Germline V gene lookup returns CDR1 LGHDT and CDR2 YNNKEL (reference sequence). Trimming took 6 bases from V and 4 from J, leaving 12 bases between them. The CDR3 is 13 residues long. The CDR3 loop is CASSPTGGYGYTF. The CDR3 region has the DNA TGTGCCAGCAGTCCGACAGGAGGCTATGGCTACACCTTC.

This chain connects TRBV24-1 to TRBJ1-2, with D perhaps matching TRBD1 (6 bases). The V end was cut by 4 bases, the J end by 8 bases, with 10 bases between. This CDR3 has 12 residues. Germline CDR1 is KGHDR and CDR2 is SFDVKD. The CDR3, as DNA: TGTGCCACCAGTGACCATGGACAGGGCTACACCTTC. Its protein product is CATSDHGQGYTF.

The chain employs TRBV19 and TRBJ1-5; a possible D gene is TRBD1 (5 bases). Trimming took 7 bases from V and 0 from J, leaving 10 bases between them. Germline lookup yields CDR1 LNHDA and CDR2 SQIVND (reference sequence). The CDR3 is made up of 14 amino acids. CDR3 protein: CASKRGYSNQPQHF. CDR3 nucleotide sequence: TGTGCCAGTAAGCGGGGGTATAGCAATCAGCCCCAGCATTTT. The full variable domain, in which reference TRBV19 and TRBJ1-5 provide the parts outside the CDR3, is DGGITQSPKYLFRKEGQNVTLSCEQNLNHDAMYWYRQDPGQGLRLIYYSQIVNDFQKGDIAEGYSVSREKKESFPLTVTSAQKNPTAFYLCASKRGYSNQPQHFGDGTRLSIL.

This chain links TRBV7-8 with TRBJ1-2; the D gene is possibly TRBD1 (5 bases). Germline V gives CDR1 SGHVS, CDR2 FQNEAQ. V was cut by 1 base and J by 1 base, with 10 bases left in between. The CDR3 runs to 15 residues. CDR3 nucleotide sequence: TGTGCCAGCAGCTTAGGGCAGGGAGGTAACTATGGCTACACCTTC. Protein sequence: CASSLGQGGNYGYTF.

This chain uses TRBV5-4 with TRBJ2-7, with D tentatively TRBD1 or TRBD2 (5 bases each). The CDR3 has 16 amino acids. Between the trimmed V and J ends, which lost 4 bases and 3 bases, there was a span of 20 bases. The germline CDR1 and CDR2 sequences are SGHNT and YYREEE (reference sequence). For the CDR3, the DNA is TGTGCCAGCAGCCCTATGGGTGTGGGGGAAAGCTACGAGCAGTACTTC. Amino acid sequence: CASSPMGVGESYEQYF.

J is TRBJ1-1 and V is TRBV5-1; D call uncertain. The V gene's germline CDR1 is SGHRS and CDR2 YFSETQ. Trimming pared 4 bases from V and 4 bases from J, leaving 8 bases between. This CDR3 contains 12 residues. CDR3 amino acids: CASSASPTEAFF. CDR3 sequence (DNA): TGCGCCAGCAGCGCTAGCCCCACTGAAGCTTTCTTT.

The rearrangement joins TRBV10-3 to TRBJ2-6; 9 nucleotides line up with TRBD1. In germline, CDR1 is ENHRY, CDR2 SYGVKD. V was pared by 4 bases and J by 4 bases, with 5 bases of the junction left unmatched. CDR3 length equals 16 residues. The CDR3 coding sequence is TGTGCCATCAGTGGACAGGGGGGACCGGGGGCCAACGTCCTGACTTTC. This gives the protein CAISGQGGPGANVLTF.

CDR3 bases: TGTGCCAGCAGTTACTCCTCCCCGGGACAGGGGTCCTCGAGCAATCAGCCCCAGCATTTT. Translated, it gives CASSYSSPGQGSSSNQPQHF. This sequence joins TRBV6-2 or TRBV6-3 and TRBJ1-5, with 10 nucleotides matching TRBD1. With 0 bases clipped from V and 1 base from J, the junction kept 12 bases outside the gene matches. Germline V lookup: CDR1 MNHEY, CDR2 SVGEGT. CDR3 length: 20 amino acids.

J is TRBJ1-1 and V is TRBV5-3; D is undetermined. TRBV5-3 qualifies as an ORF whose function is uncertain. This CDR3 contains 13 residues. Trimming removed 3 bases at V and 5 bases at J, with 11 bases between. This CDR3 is CARSSEGRTEAFF. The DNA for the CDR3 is TGTGCCAGAAGCTCCGAGGGTCGAACTGAAGCTTTCTTT.

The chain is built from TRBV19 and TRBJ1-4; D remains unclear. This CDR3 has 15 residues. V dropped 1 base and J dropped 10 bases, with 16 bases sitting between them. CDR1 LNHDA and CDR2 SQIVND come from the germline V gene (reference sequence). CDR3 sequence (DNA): TGTGCCAGTAGTATAGGGGTCGGGGAGCCACGAAAACTGTTTTTT. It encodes CASSIGVGEPRKLFF.

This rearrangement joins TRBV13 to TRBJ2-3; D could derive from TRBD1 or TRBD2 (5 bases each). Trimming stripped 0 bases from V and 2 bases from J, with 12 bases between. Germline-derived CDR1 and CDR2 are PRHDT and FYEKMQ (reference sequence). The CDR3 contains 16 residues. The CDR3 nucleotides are TGTGCCAGCAGCTTAGGCGGGGCGATGGACACAGATACGCAGTATTTT. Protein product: CASSLGGAMDTDTQYF. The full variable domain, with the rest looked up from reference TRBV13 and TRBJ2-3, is AAGVIQSPRHLIKEKRETATLKCYPIPRHDTVYWYQQGPGQDPQFLISFYEKMQSDKGSIPDRFSAQQFSDYHSELNMSSLELGDSALYFCASSLGGAMDTDTQYFGPGTRLTVL.

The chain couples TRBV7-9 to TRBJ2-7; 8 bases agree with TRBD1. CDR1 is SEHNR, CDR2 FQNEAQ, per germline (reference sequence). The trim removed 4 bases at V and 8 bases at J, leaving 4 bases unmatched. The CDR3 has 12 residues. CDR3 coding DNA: TGTGCCAGCAGCTCGGACAGGGTTAAGCAGTACTTC. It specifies CASSSDRVKQYF.

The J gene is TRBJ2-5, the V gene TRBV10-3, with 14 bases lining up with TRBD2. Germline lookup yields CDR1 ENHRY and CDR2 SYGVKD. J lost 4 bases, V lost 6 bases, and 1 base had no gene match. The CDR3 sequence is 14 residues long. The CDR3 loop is CAIRGTSGGETQYF. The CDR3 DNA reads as TGTGCCATCAGGGGGACTAGCGGGGGAGAGACCCAGTACTTC.

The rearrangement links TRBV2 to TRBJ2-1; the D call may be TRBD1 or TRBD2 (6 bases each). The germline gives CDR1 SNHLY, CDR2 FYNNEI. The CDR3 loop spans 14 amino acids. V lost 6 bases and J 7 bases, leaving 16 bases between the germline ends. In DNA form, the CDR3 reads TGTGCCAGCAGCGCCTTAGGGGGGCGAAATGAGCAGTTCTTC. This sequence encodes CASSALGGRNEQFF.

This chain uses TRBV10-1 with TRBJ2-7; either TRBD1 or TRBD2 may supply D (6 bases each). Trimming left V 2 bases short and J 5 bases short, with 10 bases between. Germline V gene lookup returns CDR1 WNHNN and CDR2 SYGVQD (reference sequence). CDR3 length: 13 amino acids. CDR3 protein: CASSEGGRDEQYF. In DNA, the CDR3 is TGCGCCAGCAGTGAGGGGGGGCGCGACGAGCAGTACTTC.

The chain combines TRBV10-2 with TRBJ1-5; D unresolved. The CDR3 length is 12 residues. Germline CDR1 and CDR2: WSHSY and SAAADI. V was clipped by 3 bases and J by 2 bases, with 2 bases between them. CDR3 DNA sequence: TGCGCCAGCAGTGACGGCAATCAGCCCCAGCATTTT. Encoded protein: CASSDGNQPQHF.

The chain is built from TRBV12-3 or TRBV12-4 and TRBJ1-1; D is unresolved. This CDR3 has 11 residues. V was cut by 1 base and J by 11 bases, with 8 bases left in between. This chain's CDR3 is CASSLVGNAFF. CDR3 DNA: TGTGCCAGCAGTTTAGTGGGTAACGCTTTCTTT.

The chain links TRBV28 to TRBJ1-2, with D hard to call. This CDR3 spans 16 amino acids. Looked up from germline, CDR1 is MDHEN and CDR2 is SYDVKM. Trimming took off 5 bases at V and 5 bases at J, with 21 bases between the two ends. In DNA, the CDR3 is TGTGCCAGCAGTGCACGATACAGCGGGGTAGGGTATGGCTACACCTTC. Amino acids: CASSARYSGVGYGYTF.

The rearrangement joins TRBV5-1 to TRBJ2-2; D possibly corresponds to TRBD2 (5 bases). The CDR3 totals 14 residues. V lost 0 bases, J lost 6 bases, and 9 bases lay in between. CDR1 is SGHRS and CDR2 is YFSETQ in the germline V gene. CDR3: CASSLVASSGELFF. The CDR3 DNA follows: TGCGCCAGCAGCTTGGTGGCTAGCTCCGGGGAGCTGTTTTTT. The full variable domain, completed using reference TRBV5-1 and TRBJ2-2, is KAGVTQTPRYLIKTRGQQVTLSCSPISGHRSVSWYQQTPGQGLQFLFEYFSETQRNKGNFPGRFSGRQFSNSRSEMNVSTLELGDSALYLCASSLVASSGELFFGEGSRLTVL.

CDR3 DNA sequence: TGTGCCAGCAGGGCCGACGAGGAGAAACTGTTTTTT. Translated, it gives CASRADEEKLFF. This chain joins TRBV2 and TRBJ1-4; no reliable D call. From germline, CDR1 is SNHLY and CDR2 FYNNEI. The CDR3 length is 12 residues. V lost 6 bases to trimming and J lost 11 bases, with 13 bases between them.

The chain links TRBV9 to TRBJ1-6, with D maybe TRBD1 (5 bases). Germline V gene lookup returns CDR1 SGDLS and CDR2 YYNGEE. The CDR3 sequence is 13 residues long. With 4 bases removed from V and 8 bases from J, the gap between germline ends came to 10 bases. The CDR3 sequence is CASSPRDDSPLHF. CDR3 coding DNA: TGTGCCAGCAGCCCTCGGGACGATTCACCCCTCCACTTT.

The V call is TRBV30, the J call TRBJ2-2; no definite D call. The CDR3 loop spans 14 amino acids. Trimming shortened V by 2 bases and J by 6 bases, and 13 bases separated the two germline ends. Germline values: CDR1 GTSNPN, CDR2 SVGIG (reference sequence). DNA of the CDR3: TGTGCCTGGAGTCCTAAAGCGAGTGCCGGGGAGCTGTTTTTT. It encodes CAWSPKASAGELFF. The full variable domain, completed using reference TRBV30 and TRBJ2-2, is SQTIHQWPATLVQPVGSPLSLECTVEGTSNPNLYWYRQAAGRGLQLLFYSVGIGQISSEVPQNLSASRPQDRQFILSSKKLLLSDSGFYLCAWSPKASAGELFFGEGSRLTVL.

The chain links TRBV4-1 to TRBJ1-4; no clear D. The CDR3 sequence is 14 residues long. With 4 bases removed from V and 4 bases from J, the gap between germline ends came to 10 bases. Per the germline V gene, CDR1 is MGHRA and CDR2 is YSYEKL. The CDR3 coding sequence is TGCGCCAGCAGCCCGAACAGCCTTAATGAAAAACTGTTTTTT. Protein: CASSPNSLNEKLFF.

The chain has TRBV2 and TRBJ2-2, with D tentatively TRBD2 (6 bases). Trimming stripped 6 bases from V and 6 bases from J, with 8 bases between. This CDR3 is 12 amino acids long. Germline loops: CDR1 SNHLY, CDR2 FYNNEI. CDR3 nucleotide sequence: TGTGCCAGCAGATGGGGGGCCGGGGAGCTGTTTTTT. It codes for CASRWGAGELFF.

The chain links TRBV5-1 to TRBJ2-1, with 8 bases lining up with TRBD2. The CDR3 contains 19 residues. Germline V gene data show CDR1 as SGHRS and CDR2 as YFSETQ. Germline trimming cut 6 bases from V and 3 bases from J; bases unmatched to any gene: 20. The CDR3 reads CASTHSSGPTPGSYNEQFF. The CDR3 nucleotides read TGCGCCAGCACCCACTCTAGCGGGCCGACCCCCGGAAGCTACAATGAGCAGTTCTTC.